What follows are 12 T cell receptor beta chains derived from one specimen sequenced in a study of blood T cell repertoires in COVID-19. Measured with immunoSEQ multiplex PCR; TCRdb has only the in-frame clones, and not every one. Here the sample spans 250,000 or so clones, around 89% being singletons. The sample taken for sequencing was peripheral blood. The source is a woman younger than 45 with COVID-19, enrolled during active disease.

The chain carries TRBV27 and TRBJ1-1, with 7 bases aligning to TRBD1. Germline loops: CDR1 MNHEY, CDR2 SMNVEV (reference sequence). Trimming removed 2 bases from V and 5 bases from J; junction bases left unmatched: 14. The CDR3 runs 17 residues. CDR3 sequence: CASSLTREGGWLTEAFF. DNA for the CDR3: TGTGCCAGCAGTTTAACCCGCGAAGGGGGCTGGTTGACTGAAGCTTTCTTT.

The chain couples TRBV3-1 (or the pseudogene TRBV3-2) to TRBJ2-7; weak D call: TRBD2 (5 bases). V dropped 0 bases and J dropped 9 bases, with 15 bases sitting between them. Germline V lookup: CDR1 LGHDT, CDR2 YNNKEL (reference sequence). CDR3 length: 14 amino acids. In nucleotides, the CDR3 is TGTGCCAGCAGCCAAGATAGGACTCCCTCAGGGCAGTACTTC. Translated: CASSQDRTPSGQYF.

This clone was picked up a small number of times. V is TRBV19 and J is TRBJ1-5; possibly TRBD1 for D (6 bases). Looked up from germline, CDR1 is LNHDA and CDR2 is SQIVND (reference sequence). CDR3 length equals 13 residues. V gave up 6 bases and J gave up 6 bases, with 12 bases separating them. The CDR3 loop reads CASSPGGPQPQHF. The CDR3 DNA sequence: TGTGCCAGTAGCCCCGGGGGGCCTCAGCCCCAGCATTTT.

V gene TRBV10-3 combines with J gene TRBJ1-4, with unresolved D. CDR3 length: 15 amino acids. From germline, CDR1 is ENHRY and CDR2 SYGVKD. The V end lost 3 bases, the J end lost 8 bases, and 16 bases lay between the germline ends. The CDR3 DNA follows: TGTGCCATCAGTGATGGAGTGGCGGGGATCGAAAAACTGTTTTTT. This encodes CAISDGVAGIEKLFF.

The V and J genes are TRBV10-3 and TRBJ1-2; 8 bases align to TRBD1. Germline CDR1 and CDR2: ENHRY and SYGVKD. This CDR3 has 15 amino acids. J was trimmed by 13 bases and V by 3 bases; bases with no gene match: 16. CDR3 loop: CAISDPGRQGRLCTF. The CDR3 DNA sequence: TGTGCCATCAGTGACCCCGGACGACAGGGGCGACTCTGCACCTTC.

The chain combines TRBV12-3 or TRBV12-4 with TRBJ1-2; 8 bases align to TRBD1. The junction had 11 bases not matched to a gene; V was cut back by 10 bases and J by 7 bases. The CDR3 length is 13 residues. Here the CDR3 reads CAIRGRGRSGYTF. The CDR3 coding sequence is TGTGCCATACGGGGCAGGGGGCGTTCTGGCTACACCTTC.

The rearrangement uses TRBV3-1 (or the pseudogene TRBV3-2) and TRBJ1-5, with D possibly matching TRBD1 (6 bases). Looked up from germline, CDR1 is LGHDT and CDR2 is YNNKEL (reference sequence). The V gene lost 0 bases and the J gene lost 0 bases, with 15 bases spanning the gap. This CDR3 spans 18 amino acids. CDR3 DNA: TGTGCCAGCAGCCAAGATCTACCCGGGACACCTAGCAATCAGCCCCAGCATTTT. Protein sequence: CASSQDLPGTPSNQPQHF.

The DNA for the CDR3 is TGTGCCAGCAGCCGGACAGGACCAGATACGCAGTATTTT. It encodes CASSRTGPDTQYF. This chain uses TRBV7-2 with TRBJ2-3; 7 bases match TRBD1. This CDR3 is 13 amino acids long. Germline CDR1 reads SGHTA; CDR2 reads FQGNSA. V was clipped by 5 bases and J by 4 bases; unmatched bases: 3. The whole variable domain, filled in from reference TRBV7-2 and TRBJ2-3, reads GAGVSQSPSNKVTEKGKDVELRCDPISGHTALYWYRQSLGQGLEFLIYFQGNSAPDKSGLPSDRFSAERTGGSVSTLTIQRTQQEDSAVYLCASSRTGPDTQYFGPGTRLTVL.

The chain carries TRBV7-2 and TRBJ2-7; D is unresolved. CDR3 length: 15 amino acids. Deletions cut 5 bases from V and 2 bases from J, with 16 bases between. Germline CDR1 and CDR2: SGHTA and FQGNSA. The DNA of the CDR3 is TGTGCCAGCAGCACCCGACCGGGTATTACCTACGAGCAGTACTTC. This translates into CASSTRPGITYEQYF.

The V and J genes are TRBV6-5 and TRBJ1-4; D is possibly TRBD1 (6 bases). CDR3 length: 13 amino acids. The germline V gene encodes CDR1 MNHEY and CDR2 SVGAGI. V dropped 7 bases and J dropped 6 bases, with 12 bases sitting between them. The CDR3 is CASTRGADEKLFF. CDR3 bases: TGTGCCAGCACCAGGGGCGCGGATGAAAAACTGTTTTTT.

The V and J genes are TRBV7-2 and TRBJ1-3, with a possible D match to TRBD1 (5 bases). The CDR3 runs 17 residues. The V and J ends lost 1 base and 1 base respectively, with 14 bases between them. Germline CDR1 and CDR2: SGHTA and FQGNSA. The CDR3 here is CASSLGFRGGSGNTIYF. CDR3 bases: TGTGCCAGCAGCTTAGGGTTTCGGGGGGGATCTGGAAACACCATATATTTT.

The chain has TRBV24-1 and TRBJ2-5; D might be TRBD2 (6 bases). Germline assignment: CDR1 KGHDR and CDR2 SFDVKD. The CDR3 is made up of 15 amino acids. CDR3 DNA sequence: TGTGCGACCGCGAGCGGAGGAGGGAACCAAGAGACCCAGTACTTC. Amino acid sequence: CATASGGGNQETQYF.